This paragraph reports one T cell receptor beta chain. Its antigen is unidentified. This sample stems from a study of CD8 T cells in ankylosing spondylitis. General study points: Within ankylosing spondylitis blood, a TCR beta motif made up of eight highly homologous variants appeared to be characteristic.

The V gene lost 6 bases and the J gene lost 2 bases, with 17 bases spanning the gap. CDR1 and CDR2 (germline): GTSNPN, SVGIG (reference sequence). The CDR3 extends over 14 amino acids. TCRdb analysed the 5' RACE reads with MiXCR anew, one entry per CDR3 protein. The table has around 490,000 distinct CDR3 sequences, roughly 5% seen once. This sequence originates from a male donor with ankylosing spondylitis. The gene calls are TRBV30 and TRBJ2-7; tentatively, D is TRBD1 (6 bases). Sequenced material: blood, either unsorted or a sorted T cell fraction (not recorded which). CDR3 residues: CACSNAGVPYEQYF. The DNA of the CDR3 is TGTGCCTGTTCTAACGCAGGGGTGCCCTACGAGCAGTACTTC.